Sequencing of this TCR beta chain was carried out in a study of a mutant IDH1 vaccine in newly diagnosed glioma. The overall study: The initiation of vaccination occurred 4-6 weeks after radiotherapy alone, or with temozolomide cycles. Patients were pretreated with radiotherapy, temozolomide, or both, mostly both.

Some clones are missing from TCRdb's copy, which holds only in-frame ones; the method was immunoSEQ multiplex PCR. The sample yields about 50,000 clones, approximately 81% seen once. The sample's time point: week 35, safety follow-up. The vaccine gave 300 ug of a 20-mer mutant IDH1 peptide subcutaneously per dose. The J segment lost 2 bases and the V segment lost 5 bases, leaving 9 bases of the junction unmatched. This CDR3 has 15 residues. The germline V gene has CDR1 SGHNT and CDR2 YYREEE (reference sequence). With respect to this clone: The target antigen is unknown.

The chain recombines TRBV5-4 with TRBJ2-7, with 8 bases aligning to TRBD1. Sample: PBMCs, taken from a glioma patient whose treatment included an IDH1 peptide vaccine. The source is a woman in her late teens or twenties with glioma. The CDR3 loop reads CASSSGQGRTYEQYF. DNA of the CDR3: TGTGCCAGCAGTTCTGGACAGGGTCGAACCTACGAGCAGTACTTC. The full variable domain, with the rest looked up from reference TRBV5-4 and TRBJ2-7, is ETGVTQSPTHLIKTRGQQVTLRCSSQSGHNTVSWYQQALGQGPQFIFQYYREEENGRGNFPPRFSGLQFPNYSSELNVNALELDDSALYLCASSSGQGRTYEQYFGPGTRLTVT.